This note documents a single TCR beta chain sequence. Its target antigen remains unknown. Per-base qualities were not stored, and no clone one base away is much larger. V is shortened by 0 bases, J by 0 bases, and the region joining them spans 12 bases. Including the terminal cysteine and phenylalanine, the CDR3 comprises 17 residues. Of all the DNA, just the CDR3 is kept, 51 bases in frame from base 1. CDR1 and CDR2, looked up from the germline V gene, are SGDLS and YYNGEE. This entry is derived from a study of blood T cell repertoires in COVID-19 (dated by TCRdb to between 2020 and 2021). Looking at the study overall: The collaborator samples originated in the United States, Italy and Spain and spanned the acute and convalescent phases of COVID-19. The repertoires were released in a freely available public database intended as a resource for research on the immune response to SARS-CoV-2. The dataset comprised deeply sampled blood TCRbeta repertoires from subjects exposed to, actively infected with, or recovered from COVID-19. Where available, HLA class I and class II types were obtained from metadata supplied by the sample provider rather than from assay-based typing. The prospective study material was composed of cDNA or gDNA derived from T cells, B-cell-depleted T cells, or PBMCs. The samples were drawn from the first 160 participants of the ongoing ImmuneRACE study and from over a thousand subjects provided by 6 global collaborators. Sample metadata almost always included a de-identified subject ID, COVID-19 status, age in years and sex.

The collaborating institutions used their own protocols to collect whole blood in K2EDTA tubes. For TCRbeta analysis, collaborators shipped samples as frozen whole blood, isolated PBMCs, or DNA extracted from either of those sample types. The paper's findings and limits, for the study overall: Clinical and demographic metadata were provided uncurated, with the amount varying by source and participant.

The immunoSEQ Assay, a bias-controlled multiplex PCR, was used to amplify TCRbeta CDR3 regions from genomic DNA. From the authors' description of their analysis: The number of nucleated cells in each sample was estimated from the amplification of reference gene primers within the assay. Sequence reads were collapsed and filtered to measure the absolute abundance of every unique TCRbeta CDR3 rearrangement. For each sample, productive Simpson clonality was calculated as the square root of Simpson's diversity index across productive rearrangements. The immuneACCESS repertoire file appears here via TCRdb, limited to in-frame rearrangements. These files lack a portion of the clones; in checked studies, under half of the deficit traces to unresolved V genes, and the cause of the others is not known. V and J calls and clone size are given by that table; D and trimming were obtained from the DNA. The sample includes around 46,000 clones, with under 85% observed a single time. Approximately 15% of the sample is in the top ten clones.

Sequencing used peripheral blood. This clonotype originated in a human donor in a cohort sampled during active COVID-19. Here the chain combines TRBV9 and TRBJ1-4; TRBD1 might be the D gene, on 5 matching bases. The DNA is TGTGCCAGCAGCGTAGGCAGGGAACAAGCAACTAATGAAAAACTGTTTTTT. It codes for CASSVGREQATNEKLFF.